This T cell receptor (beta chain) emerged from a study of cytotoxic CD8 clonotypes in ibrutinib-treated CLL. Clones were read by immunoSEQ multiplex PCR, and TCRdb kept only the in-frame ones, dropping some. The sample carries 150,000 to 200,000 clones, over 60% recorded once. The trim removed 4 bases at V and 4 bases at J, leaving 12 bases unmatched. The CDR3 contains 16 residues. Germline V gene lookup returns CDR1 SGHDT and CDR2 YYEEEE. This material consisted of PBMCs, taken after 24 months of ibrutinib treatment. The TCR originated in a human donor with chronic lymphocytic leukemia. The chain couples TRBV5-6 to TRBJ1-2; TRBD1 aligns across 8 bases. The CDR3, as DNA: TGTGCCAGCAGCGACGAATTAAACAGGGGGACCTATGGCTACACCTTC. The encoded protein is CASSDELNRGTYGYTF.